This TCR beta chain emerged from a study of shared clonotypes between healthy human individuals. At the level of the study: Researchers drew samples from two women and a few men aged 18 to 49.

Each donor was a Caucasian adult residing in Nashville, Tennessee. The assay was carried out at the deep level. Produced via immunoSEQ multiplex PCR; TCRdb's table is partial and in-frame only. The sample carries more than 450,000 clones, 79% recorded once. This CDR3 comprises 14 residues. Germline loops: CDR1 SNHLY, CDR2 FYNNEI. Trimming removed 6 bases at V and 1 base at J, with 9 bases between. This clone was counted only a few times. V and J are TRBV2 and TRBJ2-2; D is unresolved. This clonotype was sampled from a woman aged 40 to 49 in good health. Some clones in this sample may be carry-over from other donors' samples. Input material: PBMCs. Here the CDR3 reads CASSPRKNTGELFF. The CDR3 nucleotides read TGTGCCAGCAGCCCTCGAAAGAACACCGGGGAGCTGTTTTTT.